This T cell receptor (beta chain) originates from a study of patients and donors after allogeneic stem cell transplantation (dated by TCRdb to the early 2020s). Library method: RT-PCR. Reads for this sample came from a NextSeq 550. Starting from the raw public reads, TCRdb applied fastp trimming at Q25, assembled clones with MiXCR and retained in-frame beta chains. Merged by CDR3 protein, the rows form single entries marked with the most common genes and DNA. The sample records hundreds of thousands of distinct CDR3 sequences, 13% to 15% of which are singletons. 11% of the sample is held by the ten biggest clonotypes. A few counts support this clonotype. The target of this receptor is not known. Nothing much larger sits one base from this clone, and base qualities are not available. The CDR3 covers 15 residues, taking in both the cysteine and the phenylalanine. Of all the DNA, just the CDR3 is kept, 45 bases in frame from base 1. For CDR1 and CDR2, the germline V gene (reference sequence) lists SGHNT and YYREEE. The V end loses 4 bases and the J end loses 2 bases, and a stretch of 16 bases separates them.

The sequenced sample was blood, either unsorted or a sorted T cell fraction (not recorded which). The receptor was derived from a human donor who was either an allogeneic HSCT recipient or a stem cell or donor lymphocyte infusion donor (not recorded which). It is not recorded whose cells these are; they may come from a transplant donor. Rearrangement joined TRBV5-4 to TRBJ2-7; D gene: possibly TRBD1, on 7 matching bases. DNA sequence: TGTGCCAGCAGCCAGGGGGGCGATCCCCCCTACGAGCAGTACTTC. It is translated as CASSQGGDPPYEQYF.